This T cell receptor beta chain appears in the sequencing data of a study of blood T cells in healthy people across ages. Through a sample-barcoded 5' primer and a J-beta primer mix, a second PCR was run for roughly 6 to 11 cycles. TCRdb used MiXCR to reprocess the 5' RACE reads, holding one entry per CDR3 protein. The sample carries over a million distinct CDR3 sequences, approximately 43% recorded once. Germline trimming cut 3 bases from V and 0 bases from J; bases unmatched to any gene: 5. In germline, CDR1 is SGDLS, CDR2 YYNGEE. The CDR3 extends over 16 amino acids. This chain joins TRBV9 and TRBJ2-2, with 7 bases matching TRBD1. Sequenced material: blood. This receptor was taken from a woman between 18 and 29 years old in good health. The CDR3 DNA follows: TGTGCCAGCAGCGCGACAGGGACGGCGAACACCGGGGAGCTGTTTTTT. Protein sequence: CASSATGTANTGELFF.